Following are 7 T cell receptor beta chains from one sample sequenced in a study of T cell changes during pregnancy in multiple sclerosis. TCRdb's copy holds only in-frame clones and misses some; the assay was immunoSEQ multiplex PCR. Here the sample spans tens of thousands of clones, around 90% being singletons. This specimen was CD4+ T cells from peripheral blood mononuclear cells, taken before pregnancy. The source of these receptors is a female donor with multiple sclerosis, enrolled in a pregnancy study.

The chain carries TRBV6-5 and TRBJ2-2; no firm D call. The V end was cut by 4 bases, the J end by 5 bases, with 14 bases between. Germline CDR1 MNHEY, CDR2 SVGAGI. The CDR3 has 15 residues. The CDR3 DNA reads TGTGCCAGCAGTTTTACGGTACCCCTTACCGGGGAGCTGTTTTTT. Amino acid sequence: CASSFTVPLTGELFF.

The chain couples TRBV11-1 to TRBJ2-3; no reliable D call. With 4 bases removed from V and 3 bases from J, the gap between germline ends came to 2 bases. CDR3 length: 11 residues. Germline V gene lookup returns CDR1 SGHAT and CDR2 FQDESV (reference sequence). The CDR3 loop reads CASSSTDTQYF. In DNA form, the CDR3 reads TGTGCCAGCAGCTCGACAGATACGCAGTATTTT.

V is TRBV11-2 and J is TRBJ2-7, with TRBD1 matching over 8 bases. Germline V gene data show CDR1 as SGHAT and CDR2 as FQNNGV. The ends lost 5 bases at V and 6 bases at J; junction bases unmatched: 15. The CDR3 extends over 16 amino acids. The CDR3 coding sequence is TGTGCCAGCAGCCCTTTAGGGACAGGCAGACCACCCGAGCAGTACTTC. This encodes CASSPLGTGRPPEQYF.

CDR3 nucleotide sequence: TGCGCCAGCAGTCCAAAGATTGGGGACAGGGGACCCCCCTACGAGCAGTACTTC. It encodes CASSPKIGDRGPPYEQYF. The V and J genes are TRBV5-1 and TRBJ2-7, with 10 bases that match TRBD1. There are 18 residues in the CDR3. CDR1 SGHRS and CDR2 YFSETQ come from the germline V gene. After removal of 5 bases from V and 2 bases from J, the junction contained 16 bases not matched to a gene.

The V gene is TRBV7-7, the J gene TRBJ2-2; a weak D match, TRBD1 (6 bases). Trimming cost V 0 bases and J 6 bases, with 14 bases left between them. Germline V gene sequence: CDR1 SSHAT, CDR2 FNYEAQ (reference sequence). This CDR3 spans 16 amino acids. The CDR3 loop is CASSLALAQGSGELFF. The CDR3 DNA sequence: TGTGCCAGCAGCTTAGCGCTTGCTCAGGGGTCCGGGGAGCTGTTTTTT.

The V and J genes are TRBV7-9 and TRBJ2-5, with TRBD1 as a possible D gene (6 bases). Germline V gene data show CDR1 as SEHNR and CDR2 as FQNEAQ (reference sequence). Trimming stripped 5 bases from V and 4 bases from J, with 20 bases between. CDR3 length: 16 residues. CDR3 bases: TGTGCCAGCAGCGTCCAACTTACAGGGATCGGAGAGACCCAGTACTTC. It translates to CASSVQLTGIGETQYF.

V is TRBV2 and J is TRBJ2-7, with D tentatively TRBD1 (6 bases). Trimming took off 6 bases at V and 2 bases at J, with 14 bases between the two ends. The CDR3 loop spans 14 amino acids. The germline V gene encodes CDR1 SNHLY and CDR2 FYNNEI. CDR3 nucleotide sequence: TGTGCCAGCAGGGTAGGGGGAGCCCCCTACGAGCAGTACTTC. Protein product: CASRVGGAPYEQYF.